This record covers a single T cell receptor (beta chain). These data are taken from a study of T cell repertoires in cytomegalovirus infection. TCRdb recomputed calls from the reads with MiXCR, one row per CDR3 protein. The table has over 150,000 distinct CDR3 sequences, roughly a fifth seen once. Germline-derived CDR1 and CDR2 are SGHDN and FVKESK. V was pared by 1 base and J by 10 bases, with 8 bases between. The CDR3 sequence is 12 residues long. The rearrangement joins TRBV14 to TRBJ2-1; D is unresolved. Sequences were obtained from PBMCs. This TCR came from a human donor in good health (CMV status not recorded). Some clones in this sample may be carry-over from other donors' samples. The DNA of the CDR3 is TGTGCCAGCAGCCAAGGGACGGGCGAGCAGTTCTTC. As protein: CASSQGTGEQFF.